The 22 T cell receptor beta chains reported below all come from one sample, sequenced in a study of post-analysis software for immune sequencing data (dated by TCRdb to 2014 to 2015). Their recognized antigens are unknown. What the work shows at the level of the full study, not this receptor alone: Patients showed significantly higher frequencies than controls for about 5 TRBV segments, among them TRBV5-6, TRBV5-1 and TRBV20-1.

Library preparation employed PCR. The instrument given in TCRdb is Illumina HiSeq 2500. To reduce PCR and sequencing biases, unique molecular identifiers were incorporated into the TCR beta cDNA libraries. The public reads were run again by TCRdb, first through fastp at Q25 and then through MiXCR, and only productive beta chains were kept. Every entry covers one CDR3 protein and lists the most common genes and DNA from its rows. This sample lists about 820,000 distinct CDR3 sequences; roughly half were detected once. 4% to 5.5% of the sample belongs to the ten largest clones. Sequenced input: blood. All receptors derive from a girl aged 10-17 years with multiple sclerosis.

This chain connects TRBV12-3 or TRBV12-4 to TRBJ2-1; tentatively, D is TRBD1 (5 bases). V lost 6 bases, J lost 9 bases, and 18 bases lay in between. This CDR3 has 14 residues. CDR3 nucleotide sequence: TGTGCCAGCAGGTCGGGCCAGGGATGGGGTGAGCAGTTCTTC. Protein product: CASRSGQGWGEQFF.

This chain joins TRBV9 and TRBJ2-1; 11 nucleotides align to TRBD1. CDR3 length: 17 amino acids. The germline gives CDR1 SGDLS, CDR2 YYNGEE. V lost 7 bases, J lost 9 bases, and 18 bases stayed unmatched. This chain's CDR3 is CASAVLSAGQGAGEQFF. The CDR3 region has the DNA TGTGCCAGCGCGGTTCTTAGTGCAGGACAGGGGGCTGGTGAGCAGTTCTTC.

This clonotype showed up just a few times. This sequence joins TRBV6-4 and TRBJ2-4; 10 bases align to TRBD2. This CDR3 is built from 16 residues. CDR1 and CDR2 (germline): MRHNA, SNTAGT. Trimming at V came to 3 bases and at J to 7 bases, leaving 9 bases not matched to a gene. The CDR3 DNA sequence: TGTGCCAGCAGTGATCTCGCTAGCGGGAGTATTAACATTCAGTACTTC. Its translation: CASSDLASGSINIQYF.

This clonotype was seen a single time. The CDR3: CASGGRLAGGRQETQYF. CDR3 bases: TGTGCCAGCGGCGGACGGCTAGCGGGGGGGAGGCAAGAGACCCAGTACTTC. The chain recombines TRBV2 with TRBJ2-5; 12 bases match TRBD2. CDR1 is SNHLY, CDR2 FYNNEI, per germline. The V and J ends lost 8 bases and 2 bases, in that order; junction bases with no gene match: 12. The CDR3 is 17 amino acids.

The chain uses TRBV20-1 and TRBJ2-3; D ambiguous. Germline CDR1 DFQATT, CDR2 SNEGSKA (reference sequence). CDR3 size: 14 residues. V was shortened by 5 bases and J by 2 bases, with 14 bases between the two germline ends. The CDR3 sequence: CSAPSTYPTDTQYF. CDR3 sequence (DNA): TGCAGTGCTCCTTCTACGTACCCCACAGATACGCAGTATTTT.

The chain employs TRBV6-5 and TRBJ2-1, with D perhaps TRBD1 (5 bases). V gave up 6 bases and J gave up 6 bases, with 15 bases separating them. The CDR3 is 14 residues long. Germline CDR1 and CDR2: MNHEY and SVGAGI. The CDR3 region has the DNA TGTGCCAGCAGCCCCGCACTTCAGGGCAATGAGCAGTTCTTC. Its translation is CASSPALQGNEQFF.

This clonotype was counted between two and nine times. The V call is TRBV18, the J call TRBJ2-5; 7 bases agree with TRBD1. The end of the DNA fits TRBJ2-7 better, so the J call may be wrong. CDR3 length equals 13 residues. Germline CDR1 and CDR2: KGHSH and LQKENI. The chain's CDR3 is CASSPDRDGEQYF. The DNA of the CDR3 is TGTGCCAGCTCACCAGACAGGGACGGCGAGCAGTACTTC.

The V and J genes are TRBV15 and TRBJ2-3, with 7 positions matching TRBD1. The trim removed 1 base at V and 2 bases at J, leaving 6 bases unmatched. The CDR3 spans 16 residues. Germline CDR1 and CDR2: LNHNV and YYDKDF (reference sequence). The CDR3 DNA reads TGTGCCACCAGCAGAGGGGCAGGGGGAGCCACAGATACGCAGTATTTT. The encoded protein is CATSRGAGGATDTQYF.

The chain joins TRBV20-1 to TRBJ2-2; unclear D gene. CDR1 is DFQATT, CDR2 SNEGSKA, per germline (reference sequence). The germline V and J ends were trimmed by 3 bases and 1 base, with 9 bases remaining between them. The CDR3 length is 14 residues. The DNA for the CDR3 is TGCAGTGCTAGGGTGGCCGGGAACACCGGGGAGCTGTTTTTT. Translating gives CSARVAGNTGELFF.

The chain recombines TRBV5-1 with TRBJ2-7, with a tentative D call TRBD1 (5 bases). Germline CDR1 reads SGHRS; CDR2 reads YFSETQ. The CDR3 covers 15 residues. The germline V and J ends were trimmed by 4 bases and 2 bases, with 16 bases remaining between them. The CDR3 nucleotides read TGCGCCAGCAGCATCCAGGCAGGGATGACCTACGAGCAGTACTTC. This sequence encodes CASSIQAGMTYEQYF. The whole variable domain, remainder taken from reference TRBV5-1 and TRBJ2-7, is KAGVTQTPRYLIKTRGQQVTLSCSPISGHRSVSWYQQTPGQGLQFLFEYFSETQRNKGNFPGRFSGRQFSNSRSEMNVSTLELGDSALYLCASSIQAGMTYEQYFGPGTRLTVT.

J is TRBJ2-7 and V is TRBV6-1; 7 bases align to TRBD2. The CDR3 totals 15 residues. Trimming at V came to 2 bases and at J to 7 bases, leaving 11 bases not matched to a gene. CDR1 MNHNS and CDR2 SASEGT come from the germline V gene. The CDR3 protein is CASSERDYTFYEQYF. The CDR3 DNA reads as TGTGCCAGCAGTGAACGGGACTACACCTTCTATGAGCAGTACTTC.

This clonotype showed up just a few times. CDR3 sequence reads: CASSLGIDSYEQYF. CDR3 DNA sequence: TGTGCCAGCAGCTTAGGAATAGACAGCTACGAGCAGTACTTC. This chain connects TRBV7-2 to TRBJ2-4; D might be TRBD1 (5 bases). The last part of the DNA fits TRBJ2-7 better; the J call may be wrong. The CDR3 loop spans 14 amino acids. Per germline, CDR1 SGHTA and CDR2 FQGNSA.

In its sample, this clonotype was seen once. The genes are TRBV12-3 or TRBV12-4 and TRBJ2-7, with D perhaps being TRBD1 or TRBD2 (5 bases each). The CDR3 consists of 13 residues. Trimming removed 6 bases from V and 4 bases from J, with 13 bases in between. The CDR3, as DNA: TGTGCCAGCAGGCCCCGGGACGTTTACGAGCAGTACTTC. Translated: CASRPRDVYEQYF.

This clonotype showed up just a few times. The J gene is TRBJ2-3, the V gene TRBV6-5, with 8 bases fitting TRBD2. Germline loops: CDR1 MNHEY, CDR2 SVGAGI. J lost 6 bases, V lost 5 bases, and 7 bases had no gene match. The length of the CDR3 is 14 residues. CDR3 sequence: CASSTGTSVDTQYF. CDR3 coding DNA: TGTGCCAGCAGTACCGGGACTAGTGTCGATACGCAGTATTTT.

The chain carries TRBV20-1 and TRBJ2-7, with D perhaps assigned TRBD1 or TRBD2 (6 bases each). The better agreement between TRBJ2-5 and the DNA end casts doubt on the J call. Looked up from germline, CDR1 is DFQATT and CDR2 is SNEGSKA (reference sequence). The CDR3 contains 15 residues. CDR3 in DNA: TGCAGTGCTAGAGATGACAGGAGGGCAGGAGAGACCCAGTACTTC. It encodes CSARDDRRAGETQYF.

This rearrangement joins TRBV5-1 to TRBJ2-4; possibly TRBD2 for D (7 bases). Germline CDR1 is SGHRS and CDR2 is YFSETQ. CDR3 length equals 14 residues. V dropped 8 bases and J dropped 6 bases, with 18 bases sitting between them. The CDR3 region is CASSGGRGRNIQYF. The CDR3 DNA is TGCGCCAGTTCCGGGGGGCGCGGGAGAAACATTCAGTACTTC.

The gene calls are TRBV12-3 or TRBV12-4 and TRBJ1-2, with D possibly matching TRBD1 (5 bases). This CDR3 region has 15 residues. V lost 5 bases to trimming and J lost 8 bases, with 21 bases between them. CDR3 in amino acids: CASSAYTGSTQGYTF. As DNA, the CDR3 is TGTGCCAGCAGTGCTTACACAGGCAGTACACAGGGCTACACCTTC.

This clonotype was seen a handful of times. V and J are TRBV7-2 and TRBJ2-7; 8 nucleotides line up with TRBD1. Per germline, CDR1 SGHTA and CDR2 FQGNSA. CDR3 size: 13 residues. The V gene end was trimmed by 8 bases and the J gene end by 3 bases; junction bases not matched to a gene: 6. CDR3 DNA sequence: TGTGCCAGCCGCGAGACAGGGGACTACGAGCAGTACTTC. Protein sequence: CASRETGDYEQYF.

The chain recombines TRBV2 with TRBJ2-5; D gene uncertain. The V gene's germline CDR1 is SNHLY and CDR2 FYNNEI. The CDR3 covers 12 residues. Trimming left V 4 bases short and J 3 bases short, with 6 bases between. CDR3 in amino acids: CASSASKETQYF. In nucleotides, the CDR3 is TGTGCCAGCAGTGCTTCGAAAGAGACCCAGTACTTC. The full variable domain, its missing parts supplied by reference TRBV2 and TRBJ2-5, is EPEVTQTPSHQVTQMGQEVILRCVPISNHLYFYWYRQILGQKVEFLVSFYNNEISEKSEIFDDQFSVERPDGSNFTLKIRSTKLEDSAMYFCASSASKETQYFGPGTRLLVL.

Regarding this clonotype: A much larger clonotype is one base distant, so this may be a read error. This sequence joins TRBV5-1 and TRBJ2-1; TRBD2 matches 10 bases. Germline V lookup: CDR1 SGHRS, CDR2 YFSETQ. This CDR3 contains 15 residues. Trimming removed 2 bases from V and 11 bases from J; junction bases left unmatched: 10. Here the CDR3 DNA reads TGCGCCAGCAGCTTTGAACTAGCGGGGCGTAATAAGCAGTTCTTC. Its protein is CASSFELAGRNKQFF.

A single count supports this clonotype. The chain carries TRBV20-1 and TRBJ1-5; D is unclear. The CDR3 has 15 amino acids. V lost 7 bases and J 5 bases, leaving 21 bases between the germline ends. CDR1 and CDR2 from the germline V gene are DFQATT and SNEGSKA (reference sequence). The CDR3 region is CSVSPANVRDQPQHF. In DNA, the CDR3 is TGCAGTGTCAGCCCGGCTAATGTGAGAGATCAGCCCCAGCATTTT.

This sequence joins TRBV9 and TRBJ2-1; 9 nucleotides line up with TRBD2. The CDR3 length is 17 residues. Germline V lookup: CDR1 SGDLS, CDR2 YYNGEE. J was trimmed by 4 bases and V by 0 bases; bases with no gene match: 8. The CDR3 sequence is CASSVEASGARYNEQFF. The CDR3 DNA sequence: TGTGCCAGCAGCGTAGAGGCTAGCGGGGCGAGGTACAATGAGCAGTTCTTC.